Sequencing of this TCR beta chain was carried out in a study of shared clonotypes between healthy human individuals. With respect to this clone: Its antigen is unidentified.

As originally analysed: Filtering differed for immunoSEQ, which gave only junction sequences without quality scores. Some clones are missing from TCRdb's copy, which holds only in-frame ones; the method was immunoSEQ multiplex PCR. The V and J calls and clone size are taken from that table; D and trimming were inferred from the DNA. Among around 2.5 million clones listed, approximately 94% were seen once. Deletions cut 2 bases from V and 7 bases from J, with 12 bases between. This CDR3 region has 14 residues. CDR1 is MNHEY, CDR2 SMNVEV, per germline (reference sequence). General observations from the study: Represented genetic and exposure-history diversity was restricted by having few donors.

This sequence originates from a man aged 18 to 29 in good health. Some clones in this sample may be carry-over from other donors' samples. The sequencing sample was made of naive CD4+ T cells from PBMCs. Specified subset: CD45RA+ positively selected. The chain couples TRBV27 to TRBJ1-5; D might be TRBD1 (5 bases). CDR3 region: CASSLRQGAQPQHF. The CDR3 nucleotides read TGTGCCAGCAGTTTACGACAAGGGGCGCAGCCCCAGCATTTT.